This TCR beta chain was captured in a study of tumor-infiltrating lymphocytes in primary liver carcinoma. General study findings and limits: It was in tumors, not blood, that the top-250-clone fraction was significantly higher (p = 0.039).

TCR beta cDNA came from about 450 ng total RNA, primed with a constant-region primer. ARM-PCR, slightly modified, supplied the TCR beta libraries through three nested multiplex PCR rounds. The first two PCR rounds, around 10 cycles each, used TRBV1-TRBV30 forward primers and a C-beta reverse primer. TCRdb itself ran the multiplex PCR reads through MiXCR, one entry per CDR3 protein. The sample lists about 180,000 distinct CDR3 sequences; roughly 60% were seen once. This clonotype has a handful of counts. The antigen is not known. J was trimmed by 8 bases and V by 7 bases; bases with no gene match: 13. Per germline, CDR1 SGHVS and CDR2 FQNEAQ. This CDR3 has 14 amino acids. RNA was extracted from whole blood without cell sorting, alongside germline DNA.

The TCR comes from a man in his forties with primary liver carcinoma and hepatitis B virus infection. J is TRBJ2-7 and V is TRBV7-8; 8 nucleotides align to TRBD1. The specimen was peripheral blood. The chain's CDR3 is CASTTGTGGFKQYF. The DNA for the CDR3 is TGTGCCAGCACCACCGGGACAGGTGGGTTTAAGCAGTACTTC.